These T cell receptor beta chains were read from a single sample in a study of blood T cell repertoires in COVID-19. Sequenced by immunoSEQ multiplex PCR; TCRdb stores in-frame clones only, minus some. The sample lists 200,000 to 300,000 clones; around 86% were seen once. The sample comprised peripheral blood. The receptors here all came from a woman in her sixties with COVID-19, enrolled during active disease. Both conserved end residues are part of each CDR3. The order of the fields is clone size, J gene, V gene, CDR3 length, D gene, CDR3 protein. The D gene is left open where the match is weak. Size is stated for part of the rows, as once, few or many counts, or as a class when the clone is expanded.

once,TRBJ2-5,TRBV5-6,13,-,CASSLSVQETQYF
-,TRBJ1-1,TRBV27,15,-,CASRDLSMGRTEAFF
few,TRBJ2-1,TRBV15,15,-,CATSRSKGGGYEQFF
-,TRBJ1-2,TRBV5-1,14,-,CASSLEGPNAGYTF
-,TRBJ2-5,TRBV5-1,16,-,CASNLPGGPGSETQYF
few,TRBJ1-1,TRBV7-6,16,TRBD1,CASSLVGRGGRPEAFF
-,TRBJ1-4,TRBV28,16,TRBD1,CASSSGQGATNEKLFF
once,TRBJ2-1,TRBV3-1/TRBV3-2,15,TRBD2,CASRDTSGRENEQFF
-,TRBJ2-2,TRBV7-8,15,-,CASSLIQGSTGELFF
-,TRBJ1-2,TRBV5-4,15,-,CASSLAESTGYGYTF
-,TRBJ1-2,TRBV24-1,13,-,CATSDLSPGGYTF
-,TRBJ1-5,TRBV24-1,18,-,CATSDFRRQVISNQPQHF
-,TRBJ2-7,TRBV27,18,TRBD2,CASSLRFRREGRPYEQYF
-,TRBJ2-5,TRBV7-2,14,TRBD2,CASSFGLARKTQYF
-,TRBJ2-7,TRBV7-9,13,-,CASSLASAGEQYF